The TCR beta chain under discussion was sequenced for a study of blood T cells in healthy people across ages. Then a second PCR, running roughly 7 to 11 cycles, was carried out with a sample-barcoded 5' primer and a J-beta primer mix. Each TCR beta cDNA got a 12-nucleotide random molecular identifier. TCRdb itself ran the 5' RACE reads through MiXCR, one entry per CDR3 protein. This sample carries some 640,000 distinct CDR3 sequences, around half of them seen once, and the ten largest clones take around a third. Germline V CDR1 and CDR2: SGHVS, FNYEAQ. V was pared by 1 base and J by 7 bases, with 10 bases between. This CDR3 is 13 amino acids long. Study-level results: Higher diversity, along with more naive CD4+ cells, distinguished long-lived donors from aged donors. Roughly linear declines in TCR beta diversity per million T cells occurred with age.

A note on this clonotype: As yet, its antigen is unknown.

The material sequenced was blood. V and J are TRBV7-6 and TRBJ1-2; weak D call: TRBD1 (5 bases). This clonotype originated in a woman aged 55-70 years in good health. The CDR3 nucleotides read TGTGCCAGCAGCTTAGAAAGGGGACGTGGCTACACCTTC. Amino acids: CASSLERGRGYTF.